This T cell receptor beta chain was identified in a study of blood T cell repertoires in COVID-19. Overall study context: COVID-19 samples from acute and convalescent phases originated in the United States, Italy and Spain. PBMCs, B-cell-depleted T cells, or T cells provided the cDNA or gDNA that made up the material.

TCRdb's table, derived via immunoSEQ multiplex PCR, lists solely in-frame clones and lacks some. The repertoire includes around 340,000 clones, 80% to 90% of them detected once, and roughly 3% sits in the top ten. Germline CDR1 SGHKS, CDR2 YYEKEE (reference sequence). The CDR3 runs 13 residues. V lost 2 bases, J lost 5 bases, and 10 bases lay in between. The sequence was obtained from a man under 40 with active or convalescent COVID-19. Material: peripheral blood. The J gene is TRBJ1-1, the V gene TRBV5-5; the D is unclear. The CDR3 DNA is TGTGCCAGCAGCTTTTCTCCGGGTACTGAAGCTTTCTTT. Its protein is CASSFSPGTEAFF. The full variable domain, in which reference TRBV5-5 and TRBJ1-1 provide the parts outside the CDR3, is DAGVTQSPTHLIKTRGQQVTLRCSPISGHKSVSWYQQVLGQGPQFIFQYYEKEERGRGNFPDRFSARQFPNYSSELNVNALLLGDSALYLCASSFSPGTEAFFGQGTRLTVV.